The T cell receptor beta chain described here comes from a study of cytomegalovirus exposure and HLA in healthy donors. With regard to this clone: Its matching antigen is unknown.

Study-wide points: Roughly even sequencing depth across donors was the assumption behind the presence/absence analyses. Available immune exposure information covered CMV serostatus only.

This CDR3 is 17 amino acids long. CDR1 is SEHNR and CDR2 is FQNEAQ in the germline V gene (reference sequence). The junction had 17 bases not matched to a gene; V was cut back by 5 bases and J by 5 bases. With 60 Vbeta and 13 Jbeta primers, the PCR was carried out. Repertoires were generated with immunoSEQ multiplex PCR, while TCRdb's copy carries only in-frame clones and drops some. The sample records 150,000 or so clones, about 80% being singletons. The sample consisted of PBMCs. V usage is TRBV7-9 and J usage is TRBJ1-2, with 7 bases fitting TRBD1. The clonotype was recovered from a woman between 45 and 60 years old in good health and CMV-seropositive. In DNA form, the CDR3 reads TGTGCCAGCAGCCCTAGACAGGGTACCTCCCCTAGGTATGGCTACACCTTC. Protein sequence: CASSPRQGTSPRYGYTF.